The rows below give T cell receptor beta chains drawn from one sample of a study of T-cell memory formation after mild COVID-19. TCRdb re-called the 5' RACE reads with MiXCR, one entry per CDR3 protein. The sample shows hundreds of thousands of distinct CDR3 sequences, 28% of them seen only once. The sequencing sample was made of PBMCs or a T cell subset sorted from them (not recorded which). The receptors here all came from an adult woman who had mild COVID-19 (a few samples of this study predate the infection). Cell type and time point are not known. CDR3s include the opening cysteine and the closing phenylalanine or tryptophan. D genes are given only for firm matches. The size of a clone is reported for some rows only, either as once, few or many, or as a class for expanded clones.

CDR3 protein	CDR3 DNA	V gene	clone size	J gene	D gene
CASSLLGGTLTGKNTEAFF	TGCGCCAGCAGCCTCCTTGGGGGTACCTTGACAGGGAAGAACACTGAAGCTTTCTTT	TRBV5-1	few	TRBJ1-1	TRBD1
CTSSRPDRVAEAFF	TGCACCAGCAGCCGCCCCGACAGGGTCGCTGAAGCTTTCTTT	TRBV1	once	TRBJ1-1	-
CASSFKGLAGSLSSTDTQYF	TGCGCCAGCAGCTTCAAGGGACTAGCGGGGTCCCTCTCTAGCACAGATACGCAGTATTTT	TRBV5-1	-	TRBJ2-3	TRBD2
CASSSQTGGRNTEAFF	TGCGCCAGCAGCTCTCAGACAGGGGGTAGGAACACTGAAGCTTTCTTT	TRBV5-1	many	TRBJ1-1	TRBD1
CASSGDTQYF	TGTGCCTCGTCGGGAGATACGCAGTATTTT	TRBV15	few	TRBJ2-3	-
CAISGQQGLREKLFF	TGTGCCATCAGTGGACAACAGGGTTTGCGCGAAAAACTGTTTTTT	TRBV10-3	few	TRBJ1-4	-
CAISESTARELFF	TGTGCCATCAGTGAGTCTACAGCCCGGGAGCTGTTTTTT	TRBV10-3	many	TRBJ2-2	-
CASSPGGQNQPQHF	TGCGCCAGCAGCCCAGGGGGGCAGAATCAGCCCCAGCATTTT	TRBV5-1	once	TRBJ1-5	TRBD1
CASSPRGDSNQPQHF	TGCGCCAGCAGCCCCCGCGGTGATAGCAATCAGCCCCAGCATTTT	TRBV5-1	-	TRBJ1-5	-
CSARGPGLAGGPDKNIQYF	TGCAGTGCTAGAGGCCCGGGACTAGCGGGAGGGCCGGACAAAAACATTCAGTACTTC	TRBV20-1	few	TRBJ2-4	TRBD2
CATSDWRGSTDTQYF	TGTGCCACCAGTGACTGGAGGGGGAGCACAGATACGCAGTATTTT	TRBV24-1	few	TRBJ2-3	-